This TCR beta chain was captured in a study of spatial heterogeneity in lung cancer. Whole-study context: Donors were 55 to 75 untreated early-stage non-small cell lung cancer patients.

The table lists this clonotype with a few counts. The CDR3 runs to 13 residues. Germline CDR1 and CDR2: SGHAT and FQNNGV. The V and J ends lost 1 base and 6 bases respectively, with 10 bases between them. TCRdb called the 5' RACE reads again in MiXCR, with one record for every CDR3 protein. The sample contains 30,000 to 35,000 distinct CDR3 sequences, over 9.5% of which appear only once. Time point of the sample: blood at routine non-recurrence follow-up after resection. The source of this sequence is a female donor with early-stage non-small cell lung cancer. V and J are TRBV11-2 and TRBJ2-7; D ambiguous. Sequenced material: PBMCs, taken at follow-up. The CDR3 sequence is CASSLARGAEQYF. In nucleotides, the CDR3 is TGTGCCAGCAGCTTAGCAAGAGGCGCCGAGCAGTACTTC.